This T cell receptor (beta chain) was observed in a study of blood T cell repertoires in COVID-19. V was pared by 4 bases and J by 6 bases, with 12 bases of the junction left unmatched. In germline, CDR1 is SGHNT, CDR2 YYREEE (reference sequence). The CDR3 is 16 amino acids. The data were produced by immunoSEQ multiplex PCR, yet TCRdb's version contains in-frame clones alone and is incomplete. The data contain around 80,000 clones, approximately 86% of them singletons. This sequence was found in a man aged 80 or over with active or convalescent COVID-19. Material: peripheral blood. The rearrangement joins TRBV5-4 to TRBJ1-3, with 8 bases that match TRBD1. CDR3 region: CASSADDRGPANTIYF. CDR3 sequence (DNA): TGTGCCAGCAGCGCAGACGACAGGGGTCCGGCAAACACCATATATTTT. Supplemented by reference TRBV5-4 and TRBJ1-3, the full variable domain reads ETGVTQSPTHLIKTRGQQVTLRCSSQSGHNTVSWYQQALGQGPQFIFQYYREEENGRGNFPPRFSGLQFPNYSSELNVNALELDDSALYLCASSADDRGPANTIYFGEGSWLTVV.